These T cell receptor beta chains were read from a single sample in a study of T cell repertoires in cytomegalovirus infection. TCRdb reprocessed the reads via MiXCR and lists one record per CDR3 protein. The table includes around 130,000 distinct CDR3 sequences, 7% to 9.5% detected once. The specimen was PBMCs. The receptors were sampled from a human donor in good health (CMV status not recorded). Some clones in this sample may be carry-over from other donors' samples. The CDR3 runs from the conserved cysteine through the conserved F or W. Each record gives: V gene, CDR3 protein.

TRBV6-2/TRBV6-3 | CASSYGYDVLTF
TRBV28 | CASRGELISGGPSSYEQYF
TRBV6-5 | CASSYSEAGNTEAFF
TRBV2 | CASRAGTVVDSPLHF
TRBV4-1 | CASSQVGDRSTDTQYF
TRBV7-9 | CASSPPRGYNEQFF
TRBV29-1 | CSVLAGDSNTGELFF
TRBV29-1 | CSVAGIGGTGVTDTQYF
TRBV28 | CASSTDRETIRWQPQHF
TRBV18 | CASSLGPSNEAFF
TRBV20-1 | CSARDWKVGSNQPQHF
TRBV6-6 | CASSPAWNTEAFF
TRBV7-2 | CASSLDRAQGEQFF
TRBV12-3/TRBV12-4 | CASRSSSGQGQETQYF
TRBV20-1 | CSAPVLGEQYF
TRBV2 | CATGTDYTDTQYF
TRBV6-5 | CASSYVRATGELFF
TRBV29-1 | CSVESLGGPADTQYF
TRBV14 | CASSQGRGAGYEQYF
TRBV19 | CASSIGGSTEAFF
TRBV2 | CASSAFFGDTGELFF
TRBV7-2 | CASSLGQGGQGVSGANVLTF
TRBV18 | CASSPTGNGELFF
TRBV7-3 | CASSLLHRGARDEQFF
TRBV12-3/TRBV12-4 | CASSTSRPGGTGELFF
TRBV2 | CASSEPGIYEQYF
TRBV2 | CASSGLARERNTQYF
TRBV7-2 | CASNQLGLQETQYF
TRBV9 | CASSVGPSQVYNEQFF
TRBV20-1 | CSARDRTGTPDTQYF
TRBV7-2 | CASSLGGGSSYEQYF
TRBV18 | CASSPPDAIVGKNIQYF
TRBV7-6 | CASSQRGENTGELFF
TRBV6-1 | CASRRDFGYSPLHF
TRBV5-6 | CASSFMDTRTEAFF
TRBV10-2 | CASNSGAGQPQHF
TRBV20-1 | CSARGTHRGGTEAFF
TRBV7-8 | CASSLGDYEQYF
TRBV28 | CASRGLGLAGGLNEQFF
TRBV2 | CASIPPGQGNTEAFF
TRBV7-8 | CASSFLGGEQYF
TRBV6-6 | CASSFDYPHYEQYF
TRBV28 | CASRTPVAMNTEAFF
TRBV7-2 | CASSFRTSDHTQYF
TRBV29-1 | CSAGRGDTEAFF
TRBV2 | CASSAGPRQPQHF
TRBV7-3 | CASSRQENTEAFF
TRBV2 | CASSVALRNEQFF
TRBV4-1 | CASSQEVLAGTYEQYF
TRBV20-1 | CSARDLLGSYNEQFF